Below are 16 T cell receptor beta chains sequenced from a single sample in a study of Graves' ophthalmopathy and Graves' hyperthyroidism. RNA transcripts served as template for amplifying TCR beta CDR3 sequences. HTBI primers were used in a first-round RT-PCR, which preceded a second-round multiplex PCR. TCRdb ran MiXCR on the multiplex PCR reads and lists one entry per CDR3 protein. The sample lists 650,000 to 900,000 distinct CDR3 sequences; 40% were seen once. Material for sequencing was peripheral blood. These receptor sequences come from an adult man with Graves' ophthalmopathy.

This chain links TRBV11-2 with TRBJ1-2; 7 bases line up with TRBD1. Looked up from germline, CDR1 is SGHAT and CDR2 is FQNNGV. Germline trimming cut 2 bases from V and 10 bases from J; bases unmatched to any gene: 16. This CDR3 has 16 residues. CDR3 amino acids: CASSLPVTGTELVYTF. The CDR3 bases are TGTGCCAGCAGCTTACCGGTTACCGGGACAGAATTAGTCTACACCTTC. The full variable domain, in which reference TRBV11-2 and TRBJ1-2 provide the parts outside the CDR3, is EAGVAQSPRYKIIEKRQSVAFWCNPISGHATLYWYQQILGQGPKLLIQFQNNGVVDDSQLPKDRFSAERLKGVDSTLKIQPAKLEDSAVYLCASSLPVTGTELVYTFGSGTRLTVV.

In its sample, this clonotype was seen a few times. This chain joins TRBV19 and TRBJ1-5; TRBD1 agrees at 8 bases. The CDR3 covers 16 residues. V lost 5 bases to trimming and J lost 0 bases; unmatched junction nucleotides: 6. CDR1 and CDR2 from the germline V gene are LNHDA and SQIVND (reference sequence). CDR3 region: CASSDRGVGSNQPQHF. CDR3 in DNA: TGTGCCAGTAGTGACAGGGGAGTTGGTAGCAATCAGCCCCAGCATTTT. Complete variable domain (other parts from reference TRBV19 and TRBJ1-5): DGGITQSPKYLFRKEGQNVTLSCEQNLNHDAMYWYRQDPGQGLRLIYYSQIVNDFQKGDIAEGYSVSREKKESFPLTVTSAQKNPTAFYLCASSDRGVGSNQPQHFGDGTRLSIL.

This clonotype has at least ten counts. V and J are TRBV19 and TRBJ1-1; 7 bases are shared with TRBD1. Germline CDR1 is LNHDA and CDR2 is SQIVND (reference sequence). The ends lost 5 bases at V and 4 bases at J; junction bases unmatched: 7. The CDR3 loop spans 14 amino acids. The CDR3 nucleotides are TGTGCCAGTAGTGACAGGGCCTGGGGCACTGAAGCTTTCTTT. It is translated as CASSDRAWGTEAFF.

For the CDR3, the DNA is TGCGCCAGCATGACAGGAAGGAACACCGGGGAGCTGTTTTTT. This translates into CASMTGRNTGELFF. V is TRBV10-2 and J is TRBJ2-2, with D possibly being TRBD1 (6 bases). V was clipped by 7 bases and J by 1 base, with 10 bases between them. Germline V gene lookup returns CDR1 WSHSY and CDR2 SAAADI. This CDR3 is built from 14 residues.

This clonotype was detected only a few times. The chain combines TRBV7-8 with TRBJ2-5, with 12 positions matching TRBD2. Trimming at V came to 3 bases and at J to 4 bases, leaving 9 bases not matched to a gene. CDR1 and CDR2 (germline): SGHVS, FQNEAQ. CDR3 length: 17 amino acids. CDR3 nucleotides: TGTGCCAGCAGCTTCCTTCCTAGCGGGGGGGCCATAGAGACCCAGTACTTC. Its translation is CASSFLPSGGAIETQYF.

V is TRBV29-1 and J is TRBJ1-4; a possible D gene is TRBD1 (5 bases). This CDR3 is 16 amino acids long. In germline, CDR1 is SQVTM, CDR2 ANQGSEA. Trimming took 3 bases from V and 5 from J, leaving 19 bases between them. CDR3 nucleotides: TGCAGCGTTGATGGTGGGGCCGACGACGAAAATGAAAAACTGTTTTTT. Residues: CSVDGGADDENEKLFF.

Only a few counts were recorded for this clonotype. This chain uses TRBV10-3 with TRBJ2-7; 13 bases map to TRBD2. Germline CDR1 ENHRY, CDR2 SYGVKD. Trimming removed 6 bases from V and 1 base from J; junction bases left unmatched: 12. CDR3 size: 18 residues. The CDR3 bases are TGTGCCATCAGCCTGGACCGTCGGACTAGCGGGAGTTCCTACGAGCAGTACTTC. Translated, it gives CAISLDRRTSGSSYEQYF.

This clonotype was seen at least ten times. This chain joins TRBV15 and TRBJ2-7; D is possibly TRBD2 (6 bases). The CDR3 contains 13 residues. CDR1 is LNHNV and CDR2 is YYDKDF in the germline V gene (reference sequence). Deletions cut 5 bases from V and 3 bases from J, with 11 bases between. CDR3 in amino acids: CATSGGIGYEQYF. The CDR3 DNA reads as TGTGCCACCAGCGGCGGGATAGGCTACGAGCAGTACTTC. The full variable domain, rest sourced from reference TRBV15 and TRBJ2-7, is DAMVIQNPRYQVTQFGKPVTLSCSQTLNHNVMYWYQQKSSQAPKLLFHYYDKDFNNEADTPDNFQSRRPNTSFCFLDIRSPGLGDTAMYLCATSGGIGYEQYFGPGTRLTVT.

In its sample, this clonotype was seen a few times. V gene TRBV20-1 combines with J gene TRBJ1-4; D perhaps matches TRBD1 (6 bases). The V gene lost 6 bases and the J gene lost 8 bases, with 16 bases spanning the gap. This CDR3 is built from 13 residues. The germline V gene has CDR1 DFQATT and CDR2 SNEGSKA (reference sequence). The CDR3 reads CSALERGVEKLFF. The CDR3 coding sequence is TGCAGTGCGTTGGAGAGGGGGGTAGAAAAACTGTTTTTT.

The V and J genes are TRBV4-1 and TRBJ1-6; weak D call: TRBD1 (6 bases). Trimming took 3 bases from V and 10 from J, leaving 13 bases between them. Germline V lookup: CDR1 MGHRA, CDR2 YSYEKL. This CDR3 spans 14 amino acids. CDR3 loop: CASSQRTVGSPLHF. The DNA for the CDR3 is TGCGCCAGCAGCCAGAGGACAGTGGGGTCACCCCTCCACTTT.

The genes are TRBV7-3 and TRBJ2-1, with D unclear. Germline V gene sequence: CDR1 SGHTA, CDR2 FQGTGA. The CDR3 sequence is 12 residues long. Trimming cost V 2 bases and J 6 bases, with 5 bases left between them. DNA for the CDR3: TGTGCCAGCAGCTTATATGGCAATGAGCAGTTCTTC. It is translated as CASSLYGNEQFF.

This chain uses TRBV10-3 with TRBJ1-6; D gene uncertain. Trimming stripped 11 bases from V and 0 bases from J, with 11 bases between. The CDR3 has 14 amino acids. Germline CDR1 is ENHRY and CDR2 is SYGVKD. The DNA of the CDR3 is TGTGCCTGGAACCCAAGCTCCTATAATTCACCCCTCCACTTT. As protein: CAWNPSSYNSPLHF.

Remarks on this clonotype: A read error may explain this, as a much larger clone is one base away. The gene calls are TRBV9 and TRBJ1-2; D is possibly TRBD1 (6 bases). V dropped 4 bases and J dropped 8 bases, with 15 bases sitting between them. The CDR3 is 13 amino acids. CDR1 SGDLS and CDR2 YYNGEE come from the germline V gene. CDR3 region: CASSQQGPGGYTF. The CDR3 DNA is TGTGCCAGCAGCCAACAGGGTCCGGGCGGCTACACCTTC. Combining the CDR3 with reference TRBV9 and TRBJ1-2 gives the whole variable domain DSGVTQTPKHLITATGQRVTLRCSPRSGDLSVYWYQQSLDQGLQFLIQYYNGEERAKGNILERFSAQQFPDLHSELNLSSLELGDSALYFCASSQQGPGGYTFGSGTRLTVV.

This clonotype was counted a few times. The J gene is TRBJ1-5, the V gene TRBV9; D remains ambiguous. Germline CDR1 SGDLS, CDR2 YYNGEE. Trimming took 3 bases from V and 2 from J, leaving 15 bases between them. The CDR3 loop spans 16 amino acids. CDR3 nucleotide sequence: TGTGCCAGCAGCGCCTCAGGCGTCCTCGGCAATCAGCCCCAGCATTTT. Amino acids: CASSASGVLGNQPQHF.

The chain couples TRBV25-1 to TRBJ2-3; a weak D match, TRBD2 (6 bases). This CDR3 region has 16 residues. The V gene lost 5 bases and the J gene lost 0 bases, with 15 bases spanning the gap. CDR1 and CDR2 from the germline V gene are MGHDK and SYGVNS. CDR3 in amino acids: CASSLASGRSTDTQYF. DNA for the CDR3: TGTGCCAGCAGTTTAGCGAGCGGGCGGAGCACAGATACGCAGTATTTT.

This clonotype was observed a handful of times. The V gene is TRBV25-1, the J gene TRBJ2-2; D not resolved. This CDR3 has 17 amino acids. V gave up 6 bases and J gave up 1 base, with 18 bases separating them. The germline V gene has CDR1 MGHDK and CDR2 SYGVNS. For the CDR3, the DNA is TGTGCCAGCAGCCCAGCGTCGGGTGGGTGGAACACCGGGGAGCTGTTTTTT. Translation: CASSPASGGWNTGELFF.